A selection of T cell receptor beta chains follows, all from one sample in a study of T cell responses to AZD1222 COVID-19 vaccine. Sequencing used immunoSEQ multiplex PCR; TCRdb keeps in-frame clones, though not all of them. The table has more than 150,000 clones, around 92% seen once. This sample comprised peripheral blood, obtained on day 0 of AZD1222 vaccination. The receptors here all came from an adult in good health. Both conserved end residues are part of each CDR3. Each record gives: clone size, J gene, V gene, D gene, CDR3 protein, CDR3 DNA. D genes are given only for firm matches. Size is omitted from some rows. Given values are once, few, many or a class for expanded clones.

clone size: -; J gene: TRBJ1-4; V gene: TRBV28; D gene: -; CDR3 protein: CASSLRDWGEKLFF; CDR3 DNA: TGTGCCAGCAGCCTCCGGGACTGGGGCGAAAAACTGTTTTTT
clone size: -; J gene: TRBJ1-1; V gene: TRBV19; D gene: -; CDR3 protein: CASIGGQGAFF; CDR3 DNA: TGTGCCAGTATAGGGGGTCAAGGAGCTTTCTTT
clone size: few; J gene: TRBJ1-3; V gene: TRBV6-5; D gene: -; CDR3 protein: CASSYSILGNTIYF; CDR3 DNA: TGTGCCAGCAGTTACTCAATTCTGGGAAACACCATATATTTT
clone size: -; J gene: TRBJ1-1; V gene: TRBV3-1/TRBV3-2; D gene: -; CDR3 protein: CASSQDGPVEGLNTEAFF; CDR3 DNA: TGTGCCAGCAGCCAAGATGGCCCCGTAGAGGGGCTGAACACTGAAGCTTTCTTT
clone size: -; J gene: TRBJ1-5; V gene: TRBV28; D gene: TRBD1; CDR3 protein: CASRAGQLIFNQPQHF; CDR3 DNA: TGTGCCAGCAGGGCGGGACAGTTGATCTTTAACCAGCCCCAGCATTTT
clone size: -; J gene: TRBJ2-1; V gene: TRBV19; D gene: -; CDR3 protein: CASSSGRGYNEQFF; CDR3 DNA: TGTGCCAGTAGTTCCGGCAGGGGCTACAATGAGCAGTTCTTC
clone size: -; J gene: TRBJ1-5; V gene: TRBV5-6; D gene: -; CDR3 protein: CASSWRQASNQPQHF; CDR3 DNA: TGTGCCAGCAGCTGGAGACAGGCCTCCAATCAGCCCCAGCATTTT
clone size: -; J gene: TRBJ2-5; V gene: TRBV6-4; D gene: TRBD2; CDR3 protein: CASSDSIGLAFQETQYF; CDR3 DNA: TGTGCCAGCAGTGACTCGATCGGACTAGCGTTTCAAGAGACCCAGTACTTC
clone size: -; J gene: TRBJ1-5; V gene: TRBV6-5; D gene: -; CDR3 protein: CASLRESNQPQHF; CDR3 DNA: TGTGCCAGTCTAAGAGAGAGCAATCAGCCCCAGCATTTT
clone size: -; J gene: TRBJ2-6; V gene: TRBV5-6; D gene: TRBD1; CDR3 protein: CASSPLGQGAGGANVLTF; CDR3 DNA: TGTGCCAGCAGCCCCTTGGGACAGGGGGCTGGTGGGGCCAACGTCCTGACTTTC